This T cell receptor (beta chain) stems from a study of shared clonotypes between healthy human individuals. Study in general: There were three CD4 naive, three CD4 memory, two CD8 naive and one CD8 memory plates per donor.

CD45RO-negative CD8 cells positively selected for CCR7 made up the naive population, which excluded terminally differentiated effector memory CD45RA+ cells. Regarding this clone: Its target is unknown. The junction does not match germline at one end; this may be a read error.

The data were produced by immunoSEQ multiplex PCR, yet TCRdb's version contains in-frame clones alone and is incomplete. The sample records under 600,000 clones, roughly 98% being singletons. Study-level points and caveats: Clonotype sharing across donors was expected to vary with sequencing depth. Lower generation probabilities were found for non-shared clonotypes than for those shared by all four donors.

Germline V gene lookup returns CDR1 SGHAT and CDR2 FQNNGV. The CDR3 loop spans 16 amino acids. The TCR sequence derives from a man in his thirties or forties in good health. The genes are TRBV11-2 and TRBJ2-1; 12 positions match TRBD2. Sequenced input: naive CD8+ T cells sorted from blood. CDR3 sequence: CASSASSGRAYNEQFF. The CDR3 coding sequence is TGTGCCAGCAGCGCGTCTAGCGGGAGGGCCTATAATGAGCAGTTCTTC.